The 25 T cell receptor beta chains below were found in one sample sequenced in a study of cytomegalovirus exposure and HLA in healthy donors. The PCR made use of 60 Vbeta and 13 Jbeta primers. Assay used: immunoSEQ multiplex PCR; TCRdb lists only in-frame clones, some missing. The sample lists about 96,000 clones, roughly 74% occurring once. The specimen was PBMCs. The receptors shown here come from a female donor in good health and CMV-seropositive.

The chain uses TRBV18 and TRBJ1-1; tentatively, D is TRBD1 (6 bases). V lost 3 bases and J lost 5, with 16 bases in between. This CDR3 is built from 15 residues. CDR1 is KGHSH and CDR2 is LQKENI in the germline V gene. The CDR3 protein is CASSPSLGGGTEAFF. The DNA for the CDR3 is TGTGCCAGCTCACCGAGTCTAGGGGGGGGTACTGAAGCTTTCTTT.

This clone was seen only a few times. The CDR3 is CASSEYWTSGSPDTQYF. In nucleotides, the CDR3 is TGTGCCAGCAGTGAATATTGGACTAGCGGGAGCCCAGATACGCAGTATTTT. The chain combines TRBV25-1 with TRBJ2-3; 13 bases are shared with TRBD2. V was clipped by 0 bases and J by 4 bases; unmatched bases: 4. Germline CDR1 reads MGHDK; CDR2 reads SYGVNS. This CDR3 is built from 17 residues.

The rearrangement links TRBV2 to TRBJ1-5; unclear D gene. This CDR3 is built from 13 residues. V was trimmed by 8 bases and J by 0 bases, leaving 8 bases between them. Germline CDR1 SNHLY, CDR2 FYNNEI. CDR3 in amino acids: CASSRNSNQPQHF. The CDR3 DNA follows: TGTGCCAGCTCTAGAAATAGCAATCAGCCCCAGCATTTT.

V usage is TRBV5-4 and J usage is TRBJ1-1; D unclear. Germline CDR1 reads SGHNT; CDR2 reads YYREEE (reference sequence). Deletions cut 4 bases from V and 1 base from J, with 11 bases between. This CDR3 region has 14 residues. CDR3 coding DNA: TGTGCCAGCAGCCTACGGAGGCCGAACACTGAAGCTTTCTTT. It is translated as CASSLRRPNTEAFF.

This clone was counted between two and nine times. The chain couples TRBV15 to TRBJ1-4; tentatively, D is TRBD1 (6 bases). The CDR3 totals 13 residues. CDR1 LNHNV and CDR2 YYDKDF come from the germline V gene (reference sequence). Deletions cut 5 bases from V and 7 bases from J, with 11 bases between. CDR3 coding DNA: TGTGCCACCAGCTCGCTGGACAGTGAAAAACTGTTTTTT. Residues: CATSSLDSEKLFF.

This clone occurred a few times. The chain links TRBV4-2 to TRBJ2-5; TRBD2 aligns across 15 bases. In germline, CDR1 is LGHNA, CDR2 YNFKEQ. V dropped 0 bases and J dropped 4; count of bases not matched to a gene: 9. The CDR3 is 19 amino acids. The CDR3 protein is CASSQDPPGLAGGRETQYF. The CDR3 region has the DNA TGTGCCAGCAGCCAAGATCCACCGGGACTAGCGGGAGGAAGAGAGACCCAGTACTTC.

The gene calls are TRBV4-1 and TRBJ2-1; a possible D gene is TRBD2 (5 bases). CDR3 length equals 15 residues. V was clipped by 4 bases and J by 3 bases, with 13 bases between them. The germline V gene has CDR1 MGHRA and CDR2 YSYEKL. CDR3 protein: CASSPSTGNYNEQFF. The CDR3 DNA reads as TGCGCCAGCAGCCCGAGTACGGGGAACTACAATGAGCAGTTCTTC.

This clone was recorded once. The V call is TRBV28, the J call TRBJ1-5, with D hard to call. The V gene's germline CDR1 is MDHEN and CDR2 SYDVKM. The ends were cut back, 7 bases at V and 3 bases at J, with 13 bases in the middle. CDR3 length equals 14 residues. The CDR3: CASKTGEFNQPQHF. The CDR3, as DNA: TGTGCCAGCAAAACTGGAGAGTTCAATCAGCCCCAGCATTTT.

The chain employs TRBV5-6 and TRBJ2-3; 8 bases fit TRBD1. The CDR3 spans 13 residues. Germline CDR1 is SGHDT and CDR2 is YYEEEE. J gave up 11 bases and V 4 bases, and 9 bases lay outside the gene matches. The CDR3 DNA sequence: TGTGCCAGCAGCCCGGGACAGGACAGGTTGCAGTATTTT. Its translation is CASSPGQDRLQYF.

J is TRBJ1-1 and V is TRBV15; 8 bases are a match to TRBD1. Germline CDR1 reads LNHNV; CDR2 reads YYDKDF (reference sequence). Trimming at V came to 8 bases and at J to 5 bases, leaving 4 bases not matched to a gene. The CDR3 spans 12 residues. CDR3 sequence reads: CATSRGRTEAFF. The DNA for the CDR3 is TGTGCCACCTCCAGGGGGCGGACTGAAGCTTTCTTT.

This clone was detected once. This rearrangement joins TRBV28 to TRBJ1-2; TRBD1 aligns across 9 bases. Losses at the gene ends were 4 bases for V and 4 bases for J; bases not matched to a gene: 7. CDR1 MDHEN and CDR2 SYDVKM come from the germline V gene. The CDR3 spans 15 residues. The CDR3 reads CASSSRDRVFYGYTF. In DNA form, the CDR3 reads TGTGCCAGCAGTTCCCGGGACAGGGTCTTCTATGGCTACACCTTC.

This clone was seen once. The V gene is TRBV30, the J gene TRBJ2-2, with D hard to call. Germline V CDR1 and CDR2: GTSNPN, SVGIG (reference sequence). The CDR3 length is 15 residues. V lost 0 bases and J lost 4, with 12 bases in between. The CDR3 sequence is CAWSVRALVTGELFF. CDR3 in DNA: TGTGCCTGGAGTGTACGAGCCTTGGTCACCGGGGAGCTGTTTTTT.

In DNA form, the CDR3 reads TGTGCCAGCAGCTTAGGTAGTCAGCCCCAGCATTTT. This encodes CASSLGSQPQHF. The V call is TRBV7-2, the J call TRBJ1-5; D call uncertain. Trimming removed 1 base at V and 6 bases at J, with 4 bases between. The CDR3 length is 12 residues. Germline V CDR1 and CDR2: SGHTA, FQGNSA.

The chain couples TRBV7-9 to TRBJ2-7; 7 nucleotides match TRBD1. There are 13 residues in the CDR3. V was clipped by 4 bases and J by 10 bases; unmatched bases: 10. Germline V lookup: CDR1 SEHNR, CDR2 FQNEAQ (reference sequence). The chain's CDR3 is CASSSSSTGPQYF. DNA for the CDR3: TGTGCCAGCAGCTCATCCTCGACAGGGCCACAGTACTTC.

V is TRBV5-1 and J is TRBJ2-2; D ambiguous. The ends were cut back, 4 bases at V and 0 bases at J, with 10 bases in the middle. The CDR3 has 15 residues. In germline, CDR1 is SGHRS, CDR2 YFSETQ. This chain's CDR3 is CASSARHTNTGELFF. The CDR3 DNA is TGCGCCAGCAGCGCGCGACACACGAACACCGGGGAGCTGTTTTTT.

Here the CDR3 reads CASSQDLGQGVQPQHF. The CDR3 nucleotides are TGTGCCAGCAGCCAAGATCTGGGACAGGGGGTCCAGCCCCAGCATTTT. This rearrangement joins TRBV4-2 to TRBJ1-5; 11 positions agree with TRBD1. With V trimmed by 0 bases and J by 7 bases, 5 bases remained unmatched. This CDR3 has 16 residues. CDR1 is LGHNA, CDR2 YNFKEQ, per germline.

This clone was counted a single time. This chain joins TRBV30 and TRBJ2-6, with D possibly matching TRBD2 (6 bases). The ends were cut back, 3 bases at V and 1 base at J, with 16 bases in the middle. Germline values: CDR1 GTSNPN, CDR2 SVGIG (reference sequence). The CDR3 loop spans 17 amino acids. In nucleotides, the CDR3 is TGTGCCTGGAGCCCTCTTCACGGGGGATCTGGGGCCAACGTCCTGACTTTC. This encodes CAWSPLHGGSGANVLTF. Variable domain in full (rest from reference TRBV30 and TRBJ2-6): SQTIHQWPATLVQPVGSPLSLECTVEGTSNPNLYWYRQAAGRGLQLLFYSVGIGQISSEVPQNLSASRPQDRQFILSSKKLLLSDSGFYLCAWSPLHGGSGANVLTFGAGSRLTVL.

V gene TRBV5-1 combines with J gene TRBJ2-5; TRBD2 matches 7 bases. CDR1 is SGHRS and CDR2 is YFSETQ in the germline V gene. Germline trimming cut 6 bases from V and 1 base from J; bases unmatched to any gene: 6. The CDR3 contains 14 residues. The CDR3 coding sequence is TGCGCCAGCAACCAGGGACTACTCCAAGAGACCCAGTACTTC. Translating gives CASNQGLLQETQYF.

This chain uses TRBV5-1 with TRBJ1-5; maybe TRBD1 (5 bases). The CDR3 totals 15 residues. CDR1 and CDR2 from the germline V gene are SGHRS and YFSETQ. Trimming stripped 0 bases from V and 1 base from J, with 8 bases between. In DNA form, the CDR3 reads TGCGCCAGCAGCTTGGGTGGGGGGAGCAATCAGCCCCAGCATTTT. Amino acids: CASSLGGGSNQPQHF.

This chain uses TRBV28 with TRBJ2-5; D unclear. Germline V lookup: CDR1 MDHEN, CDR2 SYDVKM. The V and J ends lost 7 bases and 3 bases respectively, with 6 bases between them. This CDR3 has 11 residues. CDR3 sequence: CASNREETQYF. The DNA of the CDR3 is TGTGCCAGCAATAGAGAAGAGACCCAGTACTTC.

The chain couples TRBV6-4 to TRBJ1-5; a possible D gene is TRBD1 (5 bases). Per the germline V gene, CDR1 is MRHNA and CDR2 is SNTAGT. Trimming removed 3 bases from V and 6 bases from J, with 15 bases in between. The CDR3 has 15 residues. For the CDR3, the DNA is TGTGCCAGCAGTGAGGGGGGGGAGGGATCTCAGCCCCAGCATTTT. Residues: CASSEGGEGSQPQHF.

This clone appeared a few times. Different DNA sequences within this sample yield the same CDR3. The V call is TRBV29-1, the J call TRBJ1-5; TRBD1 matches at 11 bases. The CDR3 consists of 14 residues. Germline values: CDR1 SQVTM, CDR2 ANQGSEA. J gave up 2 bases and V 6 bases, and 3 bases lay outside the gene matches. CDR3: CSVGGQGGNQPQHF. The CDR3 nucleotides are TGCAGCGTGGGGGGACAGGGGGGCAATCAGCCCCAGCATTTT.

The gene calls are TRBV5-4 and TRBJ2-7; 13 positions agree with TRBD2. V lost 4 bases, J lost 3 bases, and 4 bases stayed unmatched. The CDR3 has 15 amino acids. Germline V gene lookup returns CDR1 SGHNT and CDR2 YYREEE (reference sequence). The CDR3 DNA follows: TGTGCCAGCAGCCTAGGGACTAGCGGGATCTACGAGCAGTACTTC. Amino acid sequence: CASSLGTSGIYEQYF.

This clone was observed once. V is TRBV4-1 and J is TRBJ1-2; possible D gene TRBD1, 6 bases. V was cut by 0 bases and J by 4 bases, with 15 bases left in between. The CDR3 totals 16 residues. Germline-derived CDR1 and CDR2 are MGHRA and YSYEKL. DNA for the CDR3: TGCGCCAGCAGCCAAGATAAGGGGGTCCTTGGCTATGGCTACACCTTC. Encoded protein: CASSQDKGVLGYGYTF.

The chain joins TRBV2 to TRBJ2-2; a weak D match, TRBD2 (5 bases). This CDR3 has 18 residues. Looked up from germline, CDR1 is SNHLY and CDR2 is FYNNEI. V lost 3 bases and J lost 2, with 19 bases in between. As DNA, the CDR3 is TGTGCCAGCAGTGATCGTGCACTAGTAGGTGGAAACACCGGGGAGCTGTTTTTT. It specifies CASSDRALVGGNTGELFF.